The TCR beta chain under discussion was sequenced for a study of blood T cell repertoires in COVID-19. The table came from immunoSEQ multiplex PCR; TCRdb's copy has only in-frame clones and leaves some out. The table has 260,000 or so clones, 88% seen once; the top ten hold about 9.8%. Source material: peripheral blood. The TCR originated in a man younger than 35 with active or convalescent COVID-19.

The CDR3: CASSQDIRSSYEQYF. The CDR3 DNA sequence: TGTGCCAGCAGCCAAGATATCCGCAGCTCCTACGAGCAGTACTTC. The chain employs TRBV3-1 (or the pseudogene TRBV3-2) and TRBJ2-7; no clear D gene. CDR3 length equals 15 residues. The V gene's germline CDR1 is LGHDT and CDR2 YNNKEL (reference sequence). V lost 0 bases and J 0 bases, leaving 9 bases between the germline ends.